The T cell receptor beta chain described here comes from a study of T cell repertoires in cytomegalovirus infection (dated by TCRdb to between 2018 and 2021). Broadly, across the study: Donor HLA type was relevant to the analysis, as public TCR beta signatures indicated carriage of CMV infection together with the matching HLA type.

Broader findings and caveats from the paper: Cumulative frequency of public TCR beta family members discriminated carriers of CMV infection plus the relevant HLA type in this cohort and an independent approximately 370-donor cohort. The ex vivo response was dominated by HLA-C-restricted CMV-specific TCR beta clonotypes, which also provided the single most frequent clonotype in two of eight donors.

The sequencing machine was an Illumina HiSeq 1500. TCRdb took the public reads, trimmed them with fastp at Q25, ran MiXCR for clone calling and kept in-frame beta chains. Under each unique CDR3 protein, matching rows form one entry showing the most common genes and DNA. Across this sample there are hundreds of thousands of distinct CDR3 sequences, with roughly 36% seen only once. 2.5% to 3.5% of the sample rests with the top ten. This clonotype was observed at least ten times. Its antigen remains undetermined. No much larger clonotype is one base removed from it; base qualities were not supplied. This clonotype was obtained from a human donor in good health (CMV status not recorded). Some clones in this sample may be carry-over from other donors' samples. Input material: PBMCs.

The nucleotide sequence reads as follows: TGTGCCAGCAGCTTTTTCGGGGGGCCGATCTCAGATACGCAGTATTTT. This translates into CASSFFGGPISDTQYF. In this chain, TRBV7-9 is recombined with TRBJ2-3; matching of 7 bases hints at TRBD2 as the D gene. For CDR1 and CDR2, the germline V gene (reference sequence) lists SEHNR and FQNEAQ. V is reduced by 3 bases and J by 4 bases, leaving a spacing of 17 bases between them. Inclusive of the bounding cysteine and phenylalanine, the CDR3 is 16 residues long. CDR3 DNA is the only sequence kept; it has 48 bases, read in frame from the first base.